The entry below gives a single T cell receptor beta chain sequence along with its context. What it binds is not known. This entry belongs to a study of CD8 T cells in ankylosing spondylitis. Overall study results and limits: Existing reports had already noted some motif variants in reactive arthritis synovial fluid and blood. Disease-linked clones were reportedly significantly enriched in matched ankylosing spondylitis synovial fluid. Characteristic of ankylosing spondylitis blood, it appeared, was a TCR beta motif comprising several highly homologous variants. Disease-linked clones were CD8+ and relatively rare in peripheral blood.

The germline V gene has CDR1 SGHAT and CDR2 FQNNGV. This CDR3 comprises 16 residues. The ends lost 5 bases at V and 0 bases at J; junction bases unmatched: 4. As the method for making TCR beta libraries, quantitative 5'-RACE with molecular barcodes was used. TCRdb used MiXCR to reprocess the 5' RACE reads, holding one entry per CDR3 protein. The sample shows some 840,000 distinct CDR3 sequences, around 11% of them seen only once. The specimen sequenced was blood, either unsorted or a sorted T cell fraction (not recorded which). This TCR derives from a male donor with ankylosing spondylitis. The chain links TRBV11-2 to TRBJ1-6, with 7 bases fitting TRBD1. CDR3 DNA sequence: TGTGCCAGCAGCCGTTCAGGGGGCTCCTATAATTCACCCCTCCACTTT. Translated, it gives CASSRSGGSYNSPLHF. Full variable domain (rest looked up from reference TRBV11-2 and TRBJ1-6): EAGVAQSPRYKIIEKRQSVAFWCNPISGHATLYWYQQILGQGPKLLIQFQNNGVVDDSQLPKDRFSAERLKGVDSTLKIQPAKLEDSAVYLCASSRSGGSYNSPLHFGNGTRLTVT.